These 15 T cell receptor beta chains came from one sample sequenced in a study of CXCR3-negative and CXCR3-positive naive CD8 T cells. General study points: CXCR3-positive naive cells had TRB CDR3s that were more hydrophobic than CXCR3-negative naive cells had.

UMI-labeled 5' RACE TRB cDNA libraries were prepared from the cells. TCRdb reprocessed the 5' RACE reads, with one entry per CDR3 protein and no DNA. Its table records approximately 100,000 distinct CDR3 sequences. No cognate antigen is known for these TCRs. The sequenced sample was naive CXCR3+ CD8+ T cells from blood. Subset described: CD45RO-CCR7+CD27+CD95- naive CD8+ T cells expressing CXCR3 (TNR3+). Receptors originate from a human donor in good health. Some clones in this sample may be carry-over from other donors' samples.

The rearrangement links TRBV28 to TRBJ2-7; TCRdb selects TRBD2, and the lack of DNA leaves this call unchecked. The germline CDR1 and CDR2 sequences are MDHEN and SYDVKM. The CDR3 spans 16 residues. The CDR3 protein is CASSDGRGGPSDEQYF.

The CDR3 loop reads CSARDTVSGGNTDTQYF. This rearrangement joins TRBV20-1 to TRBJ2-3; TCRdb's D call of TRBD2 is untestable without DNA. Per the germline V gene, CDR1 is DFQATT and CDR2 is SNEGSKA (reference sequence). The CDR3 runs to 17 residues.

The chain carries TRBV6-5 and TRBJ2-5; the TCRdb call, TRBD2, lacks DNA for checking. Germline V gene data show CDR1 as MNHEY and CDR2 as SVGAGI. The CDR3 has 15 amino acids. CDR3 sequence reads: CASRLYLAPKETQYF.

V is TRBV20-1 and J is TRBJ1-3. The CDR3 extends over 14 amino acids. The germline V gene has CDR1 DFQATT and CDR2 SNEGSKA (reference sequence). This chain's CDR3 is CSARDWTEGNTIYF.

The genes are TRBV4-3 and TRBJ2-2. This CDR3 contains 14 residues. Germline lookup yields CDR1 LGHNA and CDR2 YSLEER. CDR3 sequence reads: CASSQDQGTGELFF.

J is TRBJ2-7 and V is TRBV5-1; TCRdb picks TRBD1, but there is no DNA to check that call. Germline CDR1 SGHRS, CDR2 YFSETQ. This CDR3 has 15 residues. The CDR3 protein is CASSLGTGGSYEQYF.

The J gene is TRBJ1-2, the V gene TRBV5-1; TCRdb's D call, TRBD1, is unchecked because there is no DNA. Germline V lookup: CDR1 SGHRS, CDR2 YFSETQ. CDR3 size: 16 residues. The CDR3 loop is CASSMRADRDGYGYTF.

The chain joins TRBV4-1 to TRBJ2-7; TCRdb lists TRBD2, though no DNA is available to test this call. The CDR3 consists of 15 residues. Germline V lookup: CDR1 MGHRA, CDR2 YSYEKL. This chain's CDR3 is CASSPIGGGPREQYF.

The chain has TRBV28 and TRBJ2-3; TCRdb lists TRBD1, though no DNA is available to test this call. CDR3 size: 15 residues. Germline V gives CDR1 MDHEN, CDR2 SYDVKM. The CDR3 is CASSNGAISTDTQYF.

The CDR3 region is CAIGWDWSYEQYF. This chain uses TRBV10-3 with TRBJ2-7; TCRdb's D gene call, TRBD2, goes unchecked for lack of DNA. Germline CDR1 ENHRY, CDR2 SYGVKD. The CDR3 is 13 residues long.

This rearrangement joins TRBV28 to TRBJ2-7; TCRdb's assignment of TRBD2 cannot be checked, as there is no DNA. CDR3 length equals 15 residues. Germline lookup yields CDR1 MDHEN and CDR2 SYDVKM. This chain's CDR3 is CASSFRGRQLYEQYF. Full variable domain (remainder filled in from reference TRBV28 and TRBJ2-7): DVKVTQSSRYLVKRTGEKVFLECVQDMDHENMFWYRQDPGLGLRLIYFSYDVKMKEKGDIPEGYSVSREKKERFSLILESASTNQTSMYLCASSFRGRQLYEQYFGPGTRLTVT.

V gene TRBV7-8 combines with J gene TRBJ2-1; TCRdb's assignment of TRBD1 cannot be checked, as there is no DNA. Per the germline V gene, CDR1 is SGHVS and CDR2 is FQNEAQ. The CDR3 is 16 amino acids. The CDR3 is CASSTGQLNSYNEQFF.

The CDR3 spells CASSLDLAGSTDTQYF. The chain joins TRBV12-3 or TRBV12-4 to TRBJ2-3; TCRdb indicates TRBD2, and absent DNA this call remains unverified. This CDR3 is 16 amino acids long.

The chain has TRBV29-1 and TRBJ2-6; TCRdb outputs TRBD2, but without DNA this stays unchecked. The length of the CDR3 is 17 residues. Per germline, CDR1 SQVTM and CDR2 ANQGSEA. The CDR3 spells CSVIPGTDGRRANVLTF. The entire variable domain, with the rest obtained from reference TRBV29-1 and TRBJ2-6, is as follows: SAVISQKPSRDICQRGTSLTIQCQVDSQVTMMFWYRQQPGQSLTLIATANQGSEATYESGFVIDKFPISRPNLTFSTLTVSNMSPEDSSIYLCSVIPGTDGRRANVLTFGAGSRLTVL.

The CDR3 sequence is CASSPMDRSYEQYF. This rearrangement joins TRBV9 to TRBJ2-7. CDR1 is SGDLS and CDR2 is YYNGEE in the germline V gene. CDR3 length: 14 amino acids. Together with reference TRBV9 and TRBJ2-7, the CDR3 gives the full variable domain: DSGVTQTPKHLITATGQRVTLRCSPRSGDLSVYWYQQSLDQGLQFLIQYYNGEERAKGNILERFSAQQFPDLHSELNLSSLELGDSALYFCASSPMDRSYEQYFGPGTRLTVT.